Given below is one T cell receptor beta chain in context. Antigen: not known. The CDR3 runs 15 residues. V lost 4 bases and J lost 7; bases outside the gene matches: 6. Germline CDR1 reads MDHEN; CDR2 reads SYDVKM. This record comes from a study of cytomegalovirus exposure and HLA in healthy donors. In the study overall: The platform used for the roughly 110 validation repertoires matched that of the roughly 670 first-cohort repertoires, a later analysis reported. Notes on the study in general: Researchers catalogued approximately 170 TCR beta chains as cytomegalovirus-associated.

Clones were read by immunoSEQ multiplex PCR, and TCRdb kept only the in-frame ones, dropping some. The sample lists about 140,000 clones; 80% to 90% were seen once. The chain employs TRBV28 and TRBJ1-5; the match to TRBD1 covers 11 bases. Sequenced sample: PBMCs. The sequence was collected from a woman aged 30 to 39 in good health and CMV-seronegative. Written as DNA, the CDR3 is TGTGCCAGCAGTTCCGGGACAGGGGGACGGCAGCCCCAGCATTTT. Amino acids: CASSSGTGGRQPQHF.